The source of this T cell receptor beta chain is a study of cytomegalovirus exposure and HLA in healthy donors. Study-level background: HLA-typed donors contributed some 87 million unique TCRs, which were held in an early data release.

General study points: A link between a missense DCLRE1C variant and TCR beta V- and J-gene trimming emerged from a later analysis.

Germline CDR1 MNHNS, CDR2 SASEGT. V was cut by 6 bases and J by 8 bases, with 10 bases left in between. This CDR3 is built from 11 residues. A note on this clone: Its antigen is not identified.

PCR was performed using 60 Vbeta and 13 Jbeta primers. Authors' data handling: Some 10 million shared chains were among the 60 million to 80 million unique TCR beta chains that a later analysis counted. Clones were sequenced by immunoSEQ multiplex PCR, and TCRdb holds only the in-frame ones, with some missing. V, J and clone size reflect that table, while D and trimming were determined from the DNA. In the table there are approximately 70,000 clones, around four fifths of which are singletons. This receptor was identified in a woman aged 25-40 years in good health and CMV-seropositive. The chain recombines TRBV6-1 with TRBJ1-2, with D possibly being TRBD1 (5 bases). Source material: PBMCs. In DNA form, the CDR3 reads TGTGCCAGCAGCACAGGTCACGGCTACACCTTC. Protein sequence: CASSTGHGYTF.